These 25 T cell receptor beta chains came from one sample sequenced in a study of T cell responses to AZD1222 COVID-19 vaccine. Measured with immunoSEQ multiplex PCR; TCRdb has only the in-frame clones, and not every one. The table lists 200,000 to 250,000 clones, around 94% of them singletons. The source was peripheral blood, collected 28 days after the second dose of the MenACWY control vaccine. The receptors were gathered from an adult who received the MenACWY meningococcal vaccine as a control.

Here the CDR3 reads CASSLGGLQTNYGYTF. The DNA of the CDR3 is TGTGCCAGCAGTTTAGGGGGTTTGCAGACAAACTATGGCTACACCTTC. The V call is TRBV28, the J call TRBJ1-2; tentatively, D is TRBD1 (5 bases). Looked up from germline, CDR1 is MDHEN and CDR2 is SYDVKM. V was shortened by 2 bases and J by 2 bases, with 15 bases between the two germline ends. The CDR3 has 16 amino acids.

The chain links TRBV28 to TRBJ2-7; D tentatively reads TRBD1 or TRBD2 (5 bases each). CDR1 is MDHEN and CDR2 is SYDVKM in the germline V gene. CDR3 length equals 13 residues. V lost 2 bases, J lost 6 bases, and 11 bases lay in between. CDR3 sequence reads: CASSLQGDREQYF. The CDR3 coding sequence is TGTGCCAGCAGTTTACAGGGAGACCGCGAGCAGTACTTC.

The rearrangement joins TRBV6-2 or TRBV6-3 to TRBJ2-5; D gene uncertain. The germline V and J ends were trimmed by 5 bases and 5 bases, with 12 bases remaining between them. Germline assignment: CDR1 MNHEY and CDR2 SVGEGT. The CDR3 is made up of 13 amino acids. Here the CDR3 DNA reads TGTGCCAGCAGTGACCTAACCAGTGAGACCCAGTACTTC. Encoded protein: CASSDLTSETQYF.

This chain connects TRBV21-1 to TRBJ1-2. TRBV21-1 is termed a pseudogene. The CDR3 totals 13 residues. The CDR3 sequence: CASIKQGFRGYTF. CDR3 in DNA: TGTGCCAGCATTAAACAAGGGTTCCGTGGCTACACCTTC.

This sequence joins TRBV5-4 and TRBJ1-1; TRBD1 is a possible D gene (6 bases). CDR3 length equals 15 residues. The V end lost 5 bases, the J end lost 4 bases, and 18 bases lay between the germline ends. CDR1 SGHNT and CDR2 YYREEE come from the germline V gene (reference sequence). CDR3 sequence reads: CASSSMGAGGTEAFF. The DNA for the CDR3 is TGTGCCAGCAGTTCGATGGGGGCCGGAGGCACTGAAGCTTTCTTT.

The genes are TRBV19 and TRBJ2-3, with TRBD2 as a possible D gene (5 bases). Germline V gene lookup returns CDR1 LNHDA and CDR2 SQIVND (reference sequence). V lost 3 bases, J lost 3 bases, and 13 bases lay in between. CDR3 length: 15 residues. As DNA, the CDR3 is TGTGCCAGTAGTATTGGAGGTCAACCGACAGATACGCAGTATTTT. The encoded protein is CASSIGGQPTDTQYF.

This sequence joins TRBV7-2 and TRBJ2-1; 10 bases map to TRBD1. Germline assignment: CDR1 SGHTA and CDR2 FQGNSA. CDR3 size: 14 residues. V lost 3 bases and J lost 5; bases outside the gene matches: 1. In DNA form, the CDR3 reads TGTGCCAGCAGCTTGGGACAGGGGAACAATGAGCAGTTCTTC. As protein: CASSLGQGNNEQFF. Full variable domain (outside the CDR3, taken from reference TRBV7-2 and TRBJ2-1): GAGVSQSPSNKVTEKGKDVELRCDPISGHTALYWYRQSLGQGLEFLIYFQGNSAPDKSGLPSDRFSAERTGGSVSTLTIQRTQQEDSAVYLCASSLGQGNNEQFFGPGTRLTVL.

This rearrangement joins TRBV6-5 to TRBJ2-7; D is unresolved. The CDR3 is 14 residues long. Looked up from germline, CDR1 is MNHEY and CDR2 is SVGAGI. V lost 0 bases to trimming and J lost 0 bases, with 6 bases between them. In nucleotides, the CDR3 is TGTGCCAGCAGTTACTCGAAGCTCTCCTACGAGCAGTACTTC. Amino acids: CASSYSKLSYEQYF.

This clone was seen just once. This rearrangement joins TRBV7-9 to TRBJ2-7, with 10 positions matching TRBD1. The V and J ends lost 4 bases and 2 bases, in that order; junction bases with no gene match: 5. The CDR3 is made up of 15 amino acids. CDR1 is SEHNR, CDR2 FQNEAQ, per germline (reference sequence). CDR3 nucleotides: TGTGCCAGCAGCTGGGACAGGGGCGGCACCTACGAGCAGTACTTC. It yields the protein CASSWDRGGTYEQYF.

J is TRBJ2-2 and V is TRBV6-5; no clear D. CDR3 length equals 16 residues. The V end was cut by 2 bases, the J end by 8 bases, with 18 bases between. Germline lookup yields CDR1 MNHEY and CDR2 SVGAGI. The CDR3: CASSYGFGATHGELFF. As DNA, the CDR3 is TGTGCCAGCAGTTACGGTTTTGGCGCGACTCATGGGGAGCTGTTTTTT.

This clone turned up a few times. V gene TRBV5-1 combines with J gene TRBJ1-2, with 7 bases lining up with TRBD1. The CDR3 is 11 amino acids. In germline, CDR1 is SGHRS, CDR2 YFSETQ. J was trimmed by 4 bases and V by 6 bases; bases with no gene match: 0. Here the CDR3 DNA reads TGCGCCAGCACAGGGGGCTATGGCTACACCTTC. Its protein product is CASTGGYGYTF.

The rearrangement uses TRBV7-2 and TRBJ2-1, with TRBD1 identical over 7 bases. Germline trimming cut 4 bases from V and 4 bases from J; bases unmatched to any gene: 16. The germline V gene encodes CDR1 SGHTA and CDR2 FQGNSA. CDR3 length: 18 residues. CDR3 in DNA: TGTGCCAGCAGCTGGGACAGAACTACCCCCATGAGGTACAATGAGCAGTTCTTC. This gives the protein CASSWDRTTPMRYNEQFF.

This rearrangement joins TRBV4-3 to TRBJ1-5; no definite D call. V lost 4 bases and J 4 bases, leaving 8 bases between the germline ends. The CDR3 is 13 residues long. CDR1 and CDR2 (germline): LGHNA, YSLEER. CDR3 bases: TGCGCCAGCAGCCCCAGGTTGAATCAGCCCCAGCATTTT. This sequence encodes CASSPRLNQPQHF.

The rearrangement links TRBV3-1 (or the pseudogene TRBV3-2) to TRBJ2-7, with 10 bases lining up with TRBD2. CDR3 size: 18 residues. J gave up 3 bases and V 1 base, and 12 bases lay outside the gene matches. Germline CDR1 and CDR2: LGHDT and YNNKEL (reference sequence). CDR3 residues: CASSQGAGGHRLLYEQYF. The CDR3 nucleotides read TGTGCCAGCAGCCAAGGAGCGGGGGGGCATAGACTACTCTACGAGCAGTACTTC.

The rearrangement uses TRBV18 and TRBJ1-4, with a tentative D call TRBD1 (6 bases). Germline V gene data show CDR1 as KGHSH and CDR2 as LQKENI. This CDR3 is 14 amino acids long. Trimming took off 5 bases at V and 6 bases at J, with 13 bases between the two ends. CDR3 sequence: CASSRTGFYEKLFF. CDR3 nucleotides: TGTGCCAGCTCAAGAACAGGGTTCTATGAAAAACTGTTTTTT.

The CDR3 region is CASSLGLMSSGNTIYF. The CDR3, as DNA: TGTGCCAGCAGCTTGGGACTGATGAGCTCTGGAAACACCATATATTTT. V is TRBV9 and J is TRBJ1-3; weak D call: TRBD1 (5 bases). Germline assignment: CDR1 SGDLS and CDR2 YYNGEE. Deletions cut 4 bases from V and 0 bases from J, with 14 bases between. The CDR3 is 16 amino acids.

The chain employs TRBV2 and TRBJ2-2; no definite D call. This CDR3 region has 10 residues. Trimming pared 8 bases from V and 7 bases from J, leaving 5 bases between. Germline V lookup: CDR1 SNHLY, CDR2 FYNNEI. The CDR3 DNA follows: TGTGCCAGCTTCGGCGGGGAGCTGTTTTTT. Protein sequence: CASFGGELFF.

The chain couples TRBV7-9 to TRBJ1-4, with D tentatively TRBD1 (5 bases). This CDR3 has 14 amino acids. V gave up 4 bases and J gave up 8 bases, with 14 bases separating them. Germline assignment: CDR1 SEHNR and CDR2 FQNEAQ (reference sequence). CDR3 loop: CASSWGDGGEKLFF. The CDR3 region has the DNA TGTGCCAGCAGCTGGGGGGACGGCGGAGAAAAACTGTTTTTT.

The CDR3 nucleotides are TGTGCCAGCAGTTCCTTCGGATTAGGCTATGGCTACACCTTC. Amino acids: CASSSFGLGYGYTF. V and J are TRBV6-5 and TRBJ1-2; no clear D. V was clipped by 4 bases and J by 4 bases, with 13 bases between them. The CDR3 runs to 14 residues. The germline gives CDR1 MNHEY, CDR2 SVGAGI.

This clone was seen just once. The chain joins TRBV5-6 to TRBJ2-3; perhaps TRBD1 as D (5 bases). V lost 0 bases and J lost 2, with 13 bases in between. The CDR3 runs to 16 residues. CDR1 and CDR2 (germline): SGHDT, YYEEEE. The CDR3 bases are TGTGCCAGCAGCTTGGAGTTGGGGCAGTACACAGATACGCAGTATTTT. As protein: CASSLELGQYTDTQYF.

V usage is TRBV18 and J usage is TRBJ2-7, with no clear D. CDR1 is KGHSH, CDR2 LQKENI, per germline. V was shortened by 3 bases and J by 5 bases, with 11 bases between the two germline ends. There are 13 residues in the CDR3. The CDR3 DNA follows: TGTGCCAGCTCACCCCCGACGGGTGACGAGCAGTACTTC. Its translation: CASSPPTGDEQYF.

The V gene is TRBV7-8, the J gene TRBJ1-2; D gene unclear. The germline CDR1 and CDR2 sequences are SGHVS and FQNEAQ. Trimming took off 2 bases at V and 4 bases at J, with 11 bases between the two ends. This CDR3 contains 14 residues. CDR3 loop: CASSLKRNSYGYTF. CDR3 coding DNA: TGTGCCAGCAGCTTAAAGCGTAACAGCTATGGCTACACCTTC.

This chain uses TRBV6-5 with TRBJ2-6, with D perhaps TRBD1 or TRBD2 (5 bases each). Germline assignment: CDR1 MNHEY and CDR2 SVGAGI. This CDR3 is 15 amino acids long. V lost 5 bases and J 0 bases, leaving 8 bases between the germline ends. CDR3 region: CASSTGTSGANVLTF. CDR3 nucleotide sequence: TGTGCCAGCAGTACTGGGACCTCTGGGGCCAACGTCCTGACTTTC.

V and J are TRBV5-1 and TRBJ2-5; no reliable D call. V was shortened by 0 bases and J by 1 base, with 13 bases between the two germline ends. This CDR3 contains 16 residues. The V gene's germline CDR1 is SGHRS and CDR2 YFSETQ. CDR3 in DNA: TGCGCCAGCAGCTTGGTGGGGTGGGTGGCCCAAGAGACCCAGTACTTC. This encodes CASSLVGWVAQETQYF.

The chain is built from TRBV2 and TRBJ1-2; 9 nucleotides align to TRBD1. The V segment lost 6 bases and the J segment 2 bases; nucleotides outside the gene matches: 16. Germline V lookup: CDR1 SNHLY, CDR2 FYNNEI. The length of the CDR3 is 18 residues. The DNA for the CDR3 is TGTGCCAGCAGAGCACAGGGGGCAAGCCCCAGTTTGAACTATGGCTACACCTTC. It yields the protein CASRAQGASPSLNYGYTF.